The 8 T cell receptor beta chains given below trace back to one sample, sequenced in a study of T-cell memory formation after mild COVID-19. TCRdb analysed the 5' RACE reads with MiXCR anew, one entry per CDR3 protein. In the table there are about 320,000 distinct CDR3 sequences, approximately 14% of which are singletons. The specimen was PBMCs or a T cell subset sorted from them (not recorded which). Every receptor here comes from a man younger than 35 who had mild COVID-19 (a few samples of this study predate the infection). Cell type and time point are not known.

This clonotype showed up just a few times. The genes are TRBV10-2 and TRBJ1-1; 9 positions match TRBD1. Germline CDR1 is WSHSY and CDR2 is SAAADI. The CDR3 sequence is 13 residues long. The trim removed 6 bases at V and 5 bases at J, leaving 4 bases unmatched. CDR3 in amino acids: CASRQGALTEAFF. Written as DNA, the CDR3 is TGCGCCAGCAGACAGGGGGCATTGACTGAAGCTTTCTTT.

This clonotype was counted at least ten times. V gene TRBV6-5 combines with J gene TRBJ2-3, with 7 bases identical to TRBD1. CDR1 and CDR2 (germline): MNHEY, SVGAGI. The CDR3 has 15 amino acids. The junction had 10 bases not matched to a gene; V was cut back by 5 bases and J by 5 bases. The CDR3 nucleotides read TGTGCCAGCAGTATCGAAGGGGGCGGAGGAGATACGCAGTATTTT. This gives the protein CASSIEGGGGDTQYF.

In this sample, this clonotype turned up a few times. The chain carries TRBV5-6 and TRBJ2-1, with D uncertain. CDR3 length: 12 amino acids. Deletions cut 0 bases from V and 9 bases from J, with 7 bases between. The germline gives CDR1 SGHDT, CDR2 YYEEEE. This CDR3 is CASSLGSGEQFF. CDR3 in DNA: TGTGCCAGCAGCTTGGGTTCTGGTGAGCAGTTCTTC.

The J gene is TRBJ2-2, the V gene TRBV10-2; the match to TRBD2 covers 9 bases. With 6 bases clipped from V and 4 bases from J, the junction kept 6 bases outside the gene matches. Germline V gene sequence: CDR1 WSHSY, CDR2 SAAADI. CDR3 size: 15 residues. The CDR3 nucleotides are TGCGCCAGCAGGGGTAGGCGGGGGGGCACCGGGGAGCTGTTTTTT. Protein: CASRGRRGGTGELFF.

The V call is TRBV5-8, the J call TRBJ2-7, with 7 bases that match TRBD2. Unmatched junction bases numbered 7, after V lost 0 bases and J lost 10 bases. The germline gives CDR1 SGHTS, CDR2 YDEGEE. The CDR3 has 13 residues. The CDR3 reads CASSLGRLAVQYF. The CDR3 DNA follows: TGTGCCAGCAGCTTGGGACGCCTAGCGGTTCAGTACTTC.

The chain links TRBV5-1 to TRBJ1-3; D uncertain. Between the trimmed V and J ends, which lost 0 bases and 4 bases, there was a span of 8 bases. CDR1 SGHRS and CDR2 YFSETQ come from the germline V gene. The CDR3 runs 14 residues. CDR3 in amino acids: CASSLEPSGNTIYF. CDR3 sequence (DNA): TGCGCCAGCAGCTTGGAGCCGTCCGGAAACACCATATATTTT. Drawing the rest from reference TRBV5-1 and TRBJ1-3, the complete variable domain is KAGVTQTPRYLIKTRGQQVTLSCSPISGHRSVSWYQQTPGQGLQFLFEYFSETQRNKGNFPGRFSGRQFSNSRSEMNVSTLELGDSALYLCASSLEPSGNTIYFGEGSWLTVV.

This clonotype was seen repeatedly, ten times or more. The V and J genes are TRBV5-1 and TRBJ2-1, with D possibly matching TRBD1 (7 bases). Germline loops: CDR1 SGHRS, CDR2 YFSETQ. The CDR3 is 15 amino acids. The germline V and J ends were trimmed by 6 bases and 7 bases, with 20 bases remaining between them. The CDR3 nucleotides are TGCGCCAGCACCAGGGGGGACTGGGCCGGTAATGAGCAGTTCTTC. It yields the protein CASTRGDWAGNEQFF.

This clonotype was seen a few times. The V and J genes are TRBV6-2 or TRBV6-3 and TRBJ1-2, with 8 bases lining up with TRBD1. Germline lookup yields CDR1 MNHEY and CDR2 SVGEGT. This CDR3 has 13 amino acids. The J segment lost 2 bases and the V segment lost 8 bases, leaving 4 bases of the junction unmatched. CDR3 in DNA: TGTGCCAGCGGGACAGGATGGAACTATGGCTACACCTTC. Its protein product is CASGTGWNYGYTF.